The 4 T cell receptor beta chains in this list originate from one sample, sequenced in a study of blood T cell repertoires in COVID-19. Libraries were prepared by immunoSEQ multiplex PCR; TCRdb keeps only in-frame clonotypes and omits some of them. Of about 280,000 clones in the sample, approximately 89% were seen once. Specimen: PBMCs or T cells enriched from blood (not recorded which). These receptors were collected from a woman in her fifties or sixties who had recovered from COVID-19.

The CDR3 bases are TGTGCCAGCAGTGAAGTATCCGGGACAGGGAATGGCTACACCTTC. Its protein is CASSEVSGTGNGYTF. The V and J genes are TRBV6-1 and TRBJ1-2; TRBD1 agrees at 9 bases. V shed 1 base, J shed 6 bases, and the junction held 6 bases outside the gene matches. Per the germline V gene, CDR1 is MNHNS and CDR2 is SASEGT. CDR3 size: 15 residues.

The chain carries TRBV9 and TRBJ2-3, with TRBD2 as a possible D gene (6 bases). The length of the CDR3 is 15 residues. Germline values: CDR1 SGDLS, CDR2 YYNGEE. Trimming took 3 bases from V and 0 from J, leaving 11 bases between them. The CDR3 region is CASSGGETSTDTQYF. The CDR3 DNA reads TGTGCCAGCAGCGGGGGGGAAACTAGCACAGATACGCAGTATTTT.

The chain uses TRBV19 and TRBJ2-7; D is uncertain. This CDR3 spans 13 amino acids. Trimming pared 2 bases from V and 1 base from J, leaving 6 bases between. The germline gives CDR1 LNHDA, CDR2 SQIVND (reference sequence). In DNA form, the CDR3 reads TGTGCCAGTAGTATAACCGGGTCCTACGAGCAGTACTTC. Translating gives CASSITGSYEQYF.

The chain couples TRBV28 to TRBJ2-3; 7 nucleotides align to TRBD2. CDR3 length: 15 amino acids. Trimming at V came to 2 bases and at J to 6 bases, leaving 8 bases not matched to a gene. Per germline, CDR1 MDHEN and CDR2 SYDVKM. Here the CDR3 reads CASSLLGEGLDTQYF. The CDR3, as DNA: TGTGCCAGCAGTTTACTGGGGGAGGGCCTGGATACGCAGTATTTT.